This record looks at one TCR beta chain sequence and its context. This clone was counted a few times. Its antigen is currently not known. No base quality information exists; no much larger clone differs at one position. The cohort was made up of approximately 670 healthy bone marrow donors. At the time of sampling, all cohort members were nominally healthy, though unrecorded immune exposures were likely present. The donor was CMV seropositive and was included in the group of approximately 300 seropositive cohort members. Each donor provided a peripheral blood sample, and peripheral blood mononuclear cells were used for TCR beta sequencing. Genomic DNA extraction from the blood cell samples was performed with the Qiagen DNeasy Blood Extraction Kit. The data were taken from a study of cytomegalovirus exposure and HLA in healthy donors (TCRdb year 2017). Study-wide context: An earlier analysis of under 600 of the donors reported more than 250 Gb of sequence data and 117 million unique TCR beta sequences from about 200 million T cells. In the later analysis, no new phenotypic data were used to find candidate immune exposures; instead, reliance was placed on TCR beta sequences and their occurrence across donors. Among the roughly 400 genotyped donors, around 81% belonged to the genetic ancestry cluster associated with self-reported Caucasian donors. A separate validation cohort of roughly 130 different subjects was used in addition to the roughly 700-subject first cohort. Alongside the repertoire data, information on donor age, sex, ethnicity and CMV serostatus was compiled. In an earlier analysis of around 540 of the donors, high-throughput TCR beta sequencing was used to judge whether each TCR beta V gene segment behaved as functional or pseudogenic. To predict cytomegalovirus infection status, the study combined high-throughput TCR immunosequencing, statistical association of individual TCRs with disease status, and machine learning. The study aimed to test whether cataloging public T cell receptors could reveal signatures of past pathogen exposure. A later genetic analysis used genome-wide SNP genotypes for about 60% of the roughly 700 donors, treating that subset as a discovery cohort. Using immunosequencing, the study profiled T cell repertoires from 666 subjects and related those repertoires to cytomegalovirus serostatus. A few DR-DQ haplotypes were treated as single units for association and clustering because of strong linkage in the cohort. Every repertoire in the discovery cohort had been generated on one and the same sequencing platform. A later analysis re-examined previously published TCR beta repertoires from about 700 donors and added high-resolution HLA genotyping to investigate patterns of TCR occurrence. Typing coverage varied by locus: roughly 620-640 donors for A, B, C, DRB1 and DQB1; approximately 520 for DQA1; more than 600 for DPA1; under 490 for DPB1. An early release that covered fewer than 800 HLA-typed donors contained about 300 gigabases of sequencing data and about 84 million unique TCR sequences. Among 398 genotyped donors of the cohort, an average of about 240,000 unique TCR beta nucleotide sequences were sequenced per donor, roughly a sixth of them non-productive. Both class I and class II loci were covered by HLA typing, at four-digit resolution.

The full study reports these points: In a later analysis, TCR association rates were found to vary across HLA loci, with the most associated TCRs seen for DRB1 alleles and the fewest for HLA-C alleles. The classifier was reported to diagnose cytomegalovirus status with high specificity and sensitivity in both the original and validation cohorts. A later analysis reported that several top co-occurrence clusters appeared linked to parvovirus B19, influenza, CMV and Epstein-Barr virus. Assigning TCR associations to individual alleles was difficult when HLA alleles, especially DR and DQ, strongly co-occurred. Most TCR sequences were seen in very few donors, while some public TCRs were found in many individuals. A further reported finding was that TCR beta sequences accurately predicted the HLA-A and HLA-B alleles for most subjects in the first cohort. Most CMV-associated TCR beta chains appeared to be HLA-restricted in a later analysis, and the HLA associations seemed to be driven largely by CMV exposure. Because counts were too low, roughly 18 rarely observed V segments, including chromosome 9 orphons, were left out of the earlier analysis of 587 of the donors. The cohort was sequenced for TCR beta chains only, and without alpha or paired-chain data the features that could be detected were limited. Compared with equally common non-associated chains, HLA-associated TCR beta chains in a later analysis were more clonally expanded and had lower generation probabilities. Linkage disequilibrium might explain the correlated functional status among segregating V segments, but an unknown experimental factor could not be excluded. The authors suggested that the approach could potentially be extended to other disease states and immunological phenotypes. Because some donors lacked HLA typing at each locus, the association tests relied only on the typed subset. Roughly uniform sequencing depth across donors was assumed in presence/absence analyses, although this assumption may not hold. The study listed 170 or so TCR beta chains as associated with cytomegalovirus. A few of the identified cytomegalovirus-associated TCR beta chains were confirmed in vitro to be specific for cytomegalovirus antigens. A later genetic analysis associated a missense DCLRE1C variant with V-gene and J-gene trimming of TCR beta chains, and an independent cohort replicated the association. A cluster of highly shared sequence variants was judged likely to be a technical artifact of the sequencing pipeline. In an earlier analysis of 500 to 650 of the donors, most TCR beta V segments appeared in productive rearrangements about 90% or about 30% of the time, broadly matching IMGT annotations. Compared with the 666-donor mean, donors in an Asian-associated ancestry cluster had fewer N-insertions in productive TCRs, according to a later genetic analysis. Immune exposure information for the cohort was limited to CMV serostatus. In a later analysis, some 17,000 TCR beta sequences were associated with specific HLA alleles at a false discovery rate of 0.05.

Receptor amplification or capture employed the immunoSEQ multiplex PCR assay. The multiplex PCR relied on a mix of 60 forward primers for TCR Vbeta segments and 13 reverse primers for TCR Jbeta segments. Amplification of the CDR3 region of rearranged TCR beta genes was performed with a multiplex PCR assay on genomic DNA. The amplified TCR beta libraries were sequenced on the Illumina HiSeq System as 87-base-pair reads. The original methods were these. A later analysis tallied 80 million to 95 million unique TCR beta chains across the 700 or so repertoires, and some 10 million of those chains were shared by two or more donors. Raw reads were error-corrected and collapsed into unique sequences by a nearest-neighbor algorithm in which closely related sequences were merged to remove PCR and sequencing errors. V, D and J gene segments were assigned by aligning CDR3 sequences to IMGT reference sequences. For a sequence to be retained, a match of at least six nucleotides to both a V gene segment and a J gene segment was required. A rearrangement counted as productive if the CDR3 had no stop codons and remained in frame with V and J, and every other rearrangement counted as non-productive. CDR3 was defined according to IMGT convention as the region running from the second conserved V-encoded cysteine to the conserved J-encoded phenylalanine. The earlier analysis of a few hundred of the donors excluded sequences that lacked an unambiguous match to a single V gene segment. An earlier analysis of just under 600 of the donors called V segments functional above 56.7% productive rearrangements and segregating when the between-donor standard deviation exceeded 5%. A statistical classification framework was built for diagnosing cytomegalovirus status from the catalog of TCR beta chain sequences. V and J gene assignment, in a later analysis, came from comparing TCR nucleotide sequences with IMGT/GENE-DB human TR gene sequences. A later analysis assigned CDR3 sequences and most-parsimonious VDJ recombination scenarios with the TCRdist pipeline. In a later analysis, every TCR beta chain was defined by the combination of its CDR3 amino acid sequence and its V-gene family, and reads without a unique V-gene family were dropped. To address suspected cross-contamination and a sequencing artifact, a later analysis removed some 620 highly shared, low-generation-probability nucleotide sequences. A later analysis calculated a clonal expansion index for each public chain from normalized within-repertoire ranks of inferred template counts. A later analysis computed generation probabilities with a VDJ recombination model fitted to out-of-frame rearrangements, and checked the results against IGoR. Hypergeometric tests were used in a later analysis to score TCR-TCR, TCR-HLA and TCR-CMV co-occurrence, with a repertoire-size bias correction applied to the TCR pairs. To estimate false discovery rates, a later analysis permuted the HLA or CMV assignments 20 times. In a later analysis, co-occurring TCRs were grouped using DBSCAN, with TCRdist sequence similarity added in when clustering inside HLA-allele-positive subsets. Co-occurrence clustering excluded repertoires with fewer than 30,000 or more than 120,000 public chains, plus five with anomalous nucleotide sharing. TCRdb retrieved this table from immuneACCESS and kept in-frame rearrangements only. Not all clones are present; in checked studies, unresolved V genes account for under half, and no reason is known for the remainder. Clonal size and the V and J genes are those of that table, whereas D and trimming came from the DNA. The sample profile shows over 150,000 clones; over 70% of them were found once. The ten largest clones take up approximately 1.5% of the sample.

The receptor comes from a woman aged 25-40 years in good health and CMV-seropositive. Sequencing used PBMCs.

The sequence in DNA is TGTGCCAGCAGCTGGTCGACAGTTCAGAGGGGCTACACCTTC. It translates as CASSWSTVQRGYTF. The chain is assembled from TRBV5-5 and TRBJ1-2; the D segment could be TRBD1, given 5 matching bases. The V and J ends are trimmed by 3 bases and 8 bases, leaving 17 bases between them. From the cysteine up to the phenylalanine, the CDR3 has a length of 14 residues. Here the CDR3 DNA is all that survives: 42 bases in frame from base 1. The germline V gene (reference sequence) yields SGHKS for CDR1 and YYEKEE for CDR2.